This TCR beta chain comes out of a study of blood T cell repertoires in COVID-19. Cohorts were based on clinical histories the participants reported. Profiled with immunoSEQ multiplex PCR; TCRdb holds only in-frame clones, not every one. The sample contains approximately 270,000 clones, more than 85% of which appear only once. J was trimmed by 4 bases and V by 6 bases; bases with no gene match: 7. Germline CDR1 reads WSHSY; CDR2 reads SAAADI. This CDR3 is built from 15 residues. The TCR originated in a man aged 40-49 years who had been exposed to COVID-19. Source material: PBMCs or T cells enriched from blood (not recorded which). This chain joins TRBV10-2 and TRBJ1-2; 11 bases align to TRBD1. Here the CDR3 DNA reads TGCGCCAGCAGCCAGGACAGGGGGCGAGGCTATGGCTACACCTTC. This codes for CASSQDRGRGYGYTF.